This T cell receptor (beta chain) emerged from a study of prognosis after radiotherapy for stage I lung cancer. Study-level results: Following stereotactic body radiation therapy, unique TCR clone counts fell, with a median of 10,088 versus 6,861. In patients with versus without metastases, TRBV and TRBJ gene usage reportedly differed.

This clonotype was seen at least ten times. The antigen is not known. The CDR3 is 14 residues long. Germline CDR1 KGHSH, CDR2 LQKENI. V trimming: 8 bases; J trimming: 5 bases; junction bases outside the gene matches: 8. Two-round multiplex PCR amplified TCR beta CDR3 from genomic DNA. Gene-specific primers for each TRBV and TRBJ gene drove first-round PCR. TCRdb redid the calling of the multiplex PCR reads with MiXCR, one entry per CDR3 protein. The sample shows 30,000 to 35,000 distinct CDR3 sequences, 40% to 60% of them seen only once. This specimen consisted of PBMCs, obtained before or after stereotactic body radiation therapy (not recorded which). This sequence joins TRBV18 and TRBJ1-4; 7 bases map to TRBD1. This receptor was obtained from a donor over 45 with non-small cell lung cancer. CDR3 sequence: CASAPGTVNEKLFF. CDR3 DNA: TGTGCCAGCGCCCCGGGGACAGTAAATGAAAAACTGTTTTTT.